The sequence of this TCR beta chain was determined in a study of T cells in localized non-small cell lung cancer. General study findings and limits: Uninvolved adjacent lung had more T cell clonality than any other tissue, topping tumor.

Concerning this clone: Antigen: not known.

Sequencing was performed with immunoSEQ multiplex PCR; in TCRdb, only in-frame clones are kept and a portion is missing. The profile shows about 45,000 clones, 75% to 95% of them singletons. The clonotype originates from a woman aged 35 to 75 with stage II lung adenocarcinoma. The sequenced sample was PBMCs, obtained before any cancer treatment.

CDR3 loop: CASSLLEQGAYEQYF. The CDR3 DNA reads TGTGCCAGCAGTTTACTGGAACAGGGGGCCTACGAGCAGTACTTC. V is TRBV27 and J is TRBJ2-7, with 8 bases identical to TRBD1. V lost 2 bases to trimming and J lost 2 bases; unmatched junction nucleotides: 5. This CDR3 region has 15 residues. Germline V gene sequence: CDR1 MNHEY, CDR2 SMNVEV (reference sequence).